This section outlines one T cell receptor (beta chain) sequence together with its context. Its target is not known. This sample stems from a study of cytomegalovirus exposure and HLA in healthy donors. Study findings and constraints: CMV antigen specificity of three CMV-associated chains was confirmed in vitro.

Germline V gene data show CDR1 as SGHVS and CDR2 as FQNEAQ. The CDR3 is 18 amino acids. V lost 8 bases, J lost 0 bases, and 10 bases stayed unmatched. The PCR had 60 Vbeta and 13 Jbeta primers. Measured with immunoSEQ multiplex PCR; TCRdb has only the in-frame clones, and not every one. The sample contains around 210,000 clones, roughly 83% of which appear only once. The chain couples TRBV7-8 to TRBJ2-1; 13 bases are shared with TRBD2. The sample consisted of PBMCs. The receptor's source is a male donor in good health and CMV-seropositive. CDR3 sequence: CASQPGLAGKSSYNEQFF. CDR3 in DNA: TGTGCCAGCCAGCCGGGACTAGCGGGGAAAAGCTCCTACAATGAGCAGTTCTTC.